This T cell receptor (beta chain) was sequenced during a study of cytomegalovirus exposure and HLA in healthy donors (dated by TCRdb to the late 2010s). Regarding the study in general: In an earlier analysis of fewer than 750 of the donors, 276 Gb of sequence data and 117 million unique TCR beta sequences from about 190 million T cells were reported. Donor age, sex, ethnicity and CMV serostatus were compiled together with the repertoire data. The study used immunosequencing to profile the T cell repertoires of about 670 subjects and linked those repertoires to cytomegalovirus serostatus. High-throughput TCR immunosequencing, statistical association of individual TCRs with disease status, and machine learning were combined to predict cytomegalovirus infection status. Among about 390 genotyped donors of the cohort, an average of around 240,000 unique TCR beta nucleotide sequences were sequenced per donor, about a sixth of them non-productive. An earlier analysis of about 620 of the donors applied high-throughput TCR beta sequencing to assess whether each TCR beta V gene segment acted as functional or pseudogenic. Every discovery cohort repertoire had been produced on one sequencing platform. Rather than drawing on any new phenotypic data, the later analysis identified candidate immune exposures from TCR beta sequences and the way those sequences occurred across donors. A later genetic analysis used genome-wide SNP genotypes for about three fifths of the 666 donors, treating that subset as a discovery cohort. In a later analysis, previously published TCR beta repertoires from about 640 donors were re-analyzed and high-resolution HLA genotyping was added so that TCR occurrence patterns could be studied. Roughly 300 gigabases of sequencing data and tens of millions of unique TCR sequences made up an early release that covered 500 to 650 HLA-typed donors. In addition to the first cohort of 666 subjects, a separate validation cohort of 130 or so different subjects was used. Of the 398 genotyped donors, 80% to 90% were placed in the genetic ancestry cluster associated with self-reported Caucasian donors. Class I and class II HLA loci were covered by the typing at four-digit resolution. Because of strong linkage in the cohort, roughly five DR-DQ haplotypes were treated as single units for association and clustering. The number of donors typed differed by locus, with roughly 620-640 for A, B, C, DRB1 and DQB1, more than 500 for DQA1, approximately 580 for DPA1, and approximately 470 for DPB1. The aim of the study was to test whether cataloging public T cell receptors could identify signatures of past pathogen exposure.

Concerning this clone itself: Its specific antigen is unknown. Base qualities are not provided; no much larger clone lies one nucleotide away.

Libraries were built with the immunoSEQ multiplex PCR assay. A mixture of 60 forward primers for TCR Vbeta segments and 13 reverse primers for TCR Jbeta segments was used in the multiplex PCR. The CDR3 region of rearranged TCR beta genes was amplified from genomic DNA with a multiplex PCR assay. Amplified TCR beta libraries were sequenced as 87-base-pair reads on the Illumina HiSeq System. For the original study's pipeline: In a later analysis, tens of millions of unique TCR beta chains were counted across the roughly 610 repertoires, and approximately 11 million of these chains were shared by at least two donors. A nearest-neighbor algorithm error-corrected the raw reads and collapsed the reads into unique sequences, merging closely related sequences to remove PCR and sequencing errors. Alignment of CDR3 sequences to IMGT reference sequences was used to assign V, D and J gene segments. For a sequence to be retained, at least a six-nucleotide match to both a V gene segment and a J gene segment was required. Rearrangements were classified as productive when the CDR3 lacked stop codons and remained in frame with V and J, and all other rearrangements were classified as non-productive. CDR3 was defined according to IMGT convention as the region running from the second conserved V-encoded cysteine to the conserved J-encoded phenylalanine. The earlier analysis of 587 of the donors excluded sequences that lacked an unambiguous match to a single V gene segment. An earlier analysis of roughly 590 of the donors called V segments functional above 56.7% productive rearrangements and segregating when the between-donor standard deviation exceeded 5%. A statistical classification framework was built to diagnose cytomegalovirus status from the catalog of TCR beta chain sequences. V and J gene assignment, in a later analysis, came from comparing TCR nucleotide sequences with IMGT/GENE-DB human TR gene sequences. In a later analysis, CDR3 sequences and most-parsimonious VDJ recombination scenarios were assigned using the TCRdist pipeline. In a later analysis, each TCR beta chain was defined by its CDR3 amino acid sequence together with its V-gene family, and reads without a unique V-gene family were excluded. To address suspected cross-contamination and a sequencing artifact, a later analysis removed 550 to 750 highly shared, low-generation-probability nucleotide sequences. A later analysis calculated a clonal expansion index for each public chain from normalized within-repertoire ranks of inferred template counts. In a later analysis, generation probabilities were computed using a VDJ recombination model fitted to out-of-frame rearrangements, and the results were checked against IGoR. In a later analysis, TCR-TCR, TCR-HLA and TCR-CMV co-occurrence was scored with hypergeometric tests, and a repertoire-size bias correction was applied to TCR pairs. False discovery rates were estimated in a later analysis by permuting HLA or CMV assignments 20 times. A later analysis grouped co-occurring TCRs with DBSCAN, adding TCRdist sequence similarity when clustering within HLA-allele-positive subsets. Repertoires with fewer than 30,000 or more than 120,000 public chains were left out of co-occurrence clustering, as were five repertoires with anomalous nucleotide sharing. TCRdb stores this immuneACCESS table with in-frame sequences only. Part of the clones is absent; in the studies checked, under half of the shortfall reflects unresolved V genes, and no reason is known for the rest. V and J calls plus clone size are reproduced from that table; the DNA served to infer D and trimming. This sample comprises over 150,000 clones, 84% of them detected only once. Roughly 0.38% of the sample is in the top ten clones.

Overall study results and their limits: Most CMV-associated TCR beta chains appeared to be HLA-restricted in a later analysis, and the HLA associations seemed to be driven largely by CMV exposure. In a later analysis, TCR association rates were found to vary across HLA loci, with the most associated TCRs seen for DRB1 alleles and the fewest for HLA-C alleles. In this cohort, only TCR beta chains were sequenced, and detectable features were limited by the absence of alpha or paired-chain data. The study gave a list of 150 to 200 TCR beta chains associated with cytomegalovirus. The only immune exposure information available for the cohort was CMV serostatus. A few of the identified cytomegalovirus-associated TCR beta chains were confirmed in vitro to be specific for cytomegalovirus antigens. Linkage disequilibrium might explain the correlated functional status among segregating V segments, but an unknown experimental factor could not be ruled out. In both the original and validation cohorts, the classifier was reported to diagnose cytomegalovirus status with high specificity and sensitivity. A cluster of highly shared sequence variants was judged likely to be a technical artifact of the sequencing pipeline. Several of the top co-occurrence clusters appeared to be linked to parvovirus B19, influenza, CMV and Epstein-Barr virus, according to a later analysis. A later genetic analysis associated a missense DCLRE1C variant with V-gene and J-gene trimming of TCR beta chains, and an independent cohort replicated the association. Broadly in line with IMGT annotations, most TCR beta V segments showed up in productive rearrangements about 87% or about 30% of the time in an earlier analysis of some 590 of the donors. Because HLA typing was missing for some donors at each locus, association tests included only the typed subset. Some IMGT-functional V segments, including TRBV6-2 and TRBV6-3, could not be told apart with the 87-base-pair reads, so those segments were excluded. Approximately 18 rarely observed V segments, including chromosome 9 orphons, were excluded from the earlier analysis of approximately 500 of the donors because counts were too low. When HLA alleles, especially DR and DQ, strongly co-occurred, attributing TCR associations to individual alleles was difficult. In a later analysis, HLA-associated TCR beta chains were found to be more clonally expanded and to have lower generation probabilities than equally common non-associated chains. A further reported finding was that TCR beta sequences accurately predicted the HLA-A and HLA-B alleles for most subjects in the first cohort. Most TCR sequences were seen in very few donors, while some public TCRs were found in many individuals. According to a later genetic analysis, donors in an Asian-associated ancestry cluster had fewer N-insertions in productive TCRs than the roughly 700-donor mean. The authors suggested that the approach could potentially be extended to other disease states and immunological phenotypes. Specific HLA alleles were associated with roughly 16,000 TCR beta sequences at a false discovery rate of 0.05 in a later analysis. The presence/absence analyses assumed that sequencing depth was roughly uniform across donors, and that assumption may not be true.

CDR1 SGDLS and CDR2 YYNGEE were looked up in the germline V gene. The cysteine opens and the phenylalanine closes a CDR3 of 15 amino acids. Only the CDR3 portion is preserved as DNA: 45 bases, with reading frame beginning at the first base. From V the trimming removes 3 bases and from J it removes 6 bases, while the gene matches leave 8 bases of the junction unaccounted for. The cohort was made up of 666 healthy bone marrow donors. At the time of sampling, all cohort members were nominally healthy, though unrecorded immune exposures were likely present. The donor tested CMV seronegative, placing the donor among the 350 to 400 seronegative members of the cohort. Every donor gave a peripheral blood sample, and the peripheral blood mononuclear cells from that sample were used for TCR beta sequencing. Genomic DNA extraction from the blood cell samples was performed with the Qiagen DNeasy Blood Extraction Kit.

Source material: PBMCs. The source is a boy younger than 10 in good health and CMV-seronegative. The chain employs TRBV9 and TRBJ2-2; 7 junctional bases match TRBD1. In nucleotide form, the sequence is TGTGCCAGCAGCGGCCTCACAGGGGTTCCCGGGGAGCTGTTTTTT. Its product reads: CASSGLTGVPGELFF. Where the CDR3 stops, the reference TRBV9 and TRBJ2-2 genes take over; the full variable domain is DSGVTQTPKHLITATGQRVTLRCSPRSGDLSVYWYQQSLDQGLQFLIQYYNGEERAKGNILERFSAQQFPDLHSELNLSSLELGDSALYFCASSGLTGVPGELFFGEGSRLTVL.